This passage covers 24 T cell receptor beta chains from one sample sequenced in a study of blood T cell repertoires in COVID-19. Measured with immunoSEQ multiplex PCR; TCRdb has only the in-frame clones, and not every one. This sample carries 400,000 to 550,000 clones, about 85% of them seen once, and the ten largest clones take approximately 2%. Sequenced material: PBMCs or T cells enriched from blood (not recorded which). All receptors come from a woman under 30 with acute COVID-19.

This chain uses TRBV9 with TRBJ1-2, with D uncertain. Germline V gene lookup returns CDR1 SGDLS and CDR2 YYNGEE. V lost 0 bases, J lost 8 bases, and 11 bases lay in between. The CDR3 is 13 residues long. The CDR3 loop is CASSVEDREGYTF. In DNA form, the CDR3 reads TGTGCCAGCAGCGTAGAGGACCGGGAGGGCTACACCTTC.

The CDR3, as DNA: TGTGCCAGCAGTTTTAGGACAGGGAGGAACACTGAAGCTTTCTTT. It is translated as CASSFRTGRNTEAFF. The chain recombines TRBV6-2 or TRBV6-3 with TRBJ1-1; 8 bases line up with TRBD1. The CDR3 totals 15 residues. The trim removed 4 bases at V and 1 base at J, leaving 5 bases unmatched. Germline CDR1 is MNHEY and CDR2 is SVGEGT.

This chain links TRBV13 with TRBJ2-7; 10 bases match TRBD2. The V segment lost 4 bases and the J segment 3 bases; nucleotides outside the gene matches: 6. CDR1 is PRHDT and CDR2 is FYEKMQ in the germline V gene (reference sequence). The CDR3 contains 15 residues. CDR3: CASSSITSGDYEQYF. CDR3 sequence (DNA): TGTGCCAGCAGCTCGATCACTAGCGGGGACTACGAGCAGTACTTC.

The chain employs TRBV29-1 and TRBJ1-1, with D tentatively TRBD1 (5 bases). The CDR3 is 12 residues long. Trimming stripped 7 bases from V and 5 bases from J, with 14 bases between. Looked up from germline, CDR1 is SQVTM and CDR2 is ANQGSEA. The CDR3 nucleotides are TGCAGCGCCGGACACGATGGGACTGAAGCTTTCTTT. Its translation is CSAGHDGTEAFF.

This rearrangement joins TRBV7-8 to TRBJ2-3, with D unresolved. Germline V gene data show CDR1 as SGHVS and CDR2 as FQNEAQ. There are 14 residues in the CDR3. V was cut by 4 bases and J by 2 bases, with 10 bases left in between. The CDR3 reads CASSSGSVTDTQYF. DNA for the CDR3: TGTGCCAGCAGCTCCGGGTCCGTCACAGATACGCAGTATTTT.

A few counts support this clone. The gene calls are TRBV12-3 or TRBV12-4 and TRBJ2-7; the match to TRBD1 covers 8 bases. The CDR3 runs to 13 residues. Losses at the gene ends were 5 bases for V and 5 bases for J; bases not matched to a gene: 5. The CDR3 is CASSRTGNNEQYF. The CDR3 DNA sequence: TGTGCCAGCAGTCGGACAGGGAACAACGAGCAGTACTTC.

Only one count was recorded for this clone. The J gene is TRBJ2-3, the V gene TRBV5-5; maybe TRBD1 (6 bases). Germline V lookup: CDR1 SGHKS, CDR2 YYEKEE (reference sequence). Trimming cost V 1 base and J 4 bases, with 10 bases left between them. This CDR3 is 14 amino acids long. Here the CDR3 reads CASSLRDISDTQYF. DNA for the CDR3: TGTGCCAGCAGCTTGCGGGACATCTCAGATACGCAGTATTTT. Full variable domain (remainder filled in from reference TRBV5-5 and TRBJ2-3): DAGVTQSPTHLIKTRGQQVTLRCSPISGHKSVSWYQQVLGQGPQFIFQYYEKEERGRGNFPDRFSARQFPNYSSELNVNALLLGDSALYLCASSLRDISDTQYFGPGTRLTVL.

The rearrangement joins TRBV29-1 to TRBJ1-1; D ambiguous. This CDR3 spans 13 amino acids. The germline V gene has CDR1 SQVTM and CDR2 ANQGSEA. V shed 4 bases and J shed 5 bases, with 14 bases lying between them. The CDR3 loop reads CSVVGGLTTEAFF. The CDR3 DNA is TGCAGCGTTGTGGGAGGGCTGACTACTGAAGCTTTCTTT. Drawing the rest from reference TRBV29-1 and TRBJ1-1, the complete variable domain is SAVISQKPSRDICQRGTSLTIQCQVDSQVTMMFWYRQQPGQSLTLIATANQGSEATYESGFVIDKFPISRPNLTFSTLTVSNMSPEDSSIYLCSVVGGLTTEAFFGQGTRLTVV.

V usage is TRBV28 and J usage is TRBJ2-4; tentative D call: TRBD1 (5 bases). This CDR3 is built from 14 residues. V shed 3 bases and J shed 6 bases, with 12 bases lying between them. In germline, CDR1 is MDHEN, CDR2 SYDVKM. CDR3 DNA: TGTGCCAGCAGTTTTGATCAGGGTCCAAACATTCAGTACTTC. Its translation: CASSFDQGPNIQYF.

Only one count was recorded for this clone. The J gene is TRBJ2-2, the V gene TRBV11-2; 7 nucleotides match TRBD2. This CDR3 region has 16 residues. J gave up 2 bases and V 5 bases, and 8 bases lay outside the gene matches. Germline V gene lookup returns CDR1 SGHAT and CDR2 FQNNGV. The CDR3 sequence is CASSAQPGGNTGELFF. DNA of the CDR3: TGTGCCAGCAGCGCGCAACCGGGGGGAAACACCGGGGAGCTGTTTTTT.

The genes are TRBV27 and TRBJ2-7; TRBD1 matches at 9 bases. V shed 3 bases and J 5 bases; nucleotides not matched to a gene: 8. This CDR3 has 15 amino acids. Germline V gives CDR1 MNHEY, CDR2 SMNVEV (reference sequence). DNA for the CDR3: TGTGCCAGCAGTTTGTGGACAGGGGCGCTCGACGAGCAGTACTTC. Protein: CASSLWTGALDEQYF.

The J gene is TRBJ2-3, the V gene TRBV25-1; a weak D match, TRBD2 (6 bases). The germline V and J ends were trimmed by 5 bases and 1 base, with 16 bases remaining between them. The germline gives CDR1 MGHDK, CDR2 SYGVNS. The CDR3 contains 16 residues. The CDR3 loop reads CASSPQEGGGTDTQYF. The CDR3 DNA is TGTGCCAGCAGTCCCCAAGAGGGCGGGGGCACAGATACGCAGTATTTT. Full variable domain (remainder filled in from reference TRBV25-1 and TRBJ2-3): EADIYQTPRYLVIGTGKKITLECSQTMGHDKMYWYQQDPGMELHLIHYSYGVNSTEKGDLSSESTVSRIRTEHFPLTLESARPSHTSQYLCASSPQEGGGTDTQYFGPGTRLTVL.

This clone was observed once. This chain joins TRBV11-2 and TRBJ2-2; the D is unclear. Germline V gene data show CDR1 as SGHAT and CDR2 as FQNNGV. The germline V and J ends were trimmed by 0 bases and 5 bases, with 4 bases remaining between them. The CDR3 is 13 amino acids. The CDR3 DNA is TGTGCCAGCAGCTTAGAATATACCGGGGAGCTGTTTTTT. It specifies CASSLEYTGELFF.

J is TRBJ1-5 and V is TRBV19; D not certain. Trimming removed 6 bases from V and 3 bases from J, with 12 bases in between. In germline, CDR1 is LNHDA, CDR2 SQIVND (reference sequence). There are 14 residues in the CDR3. CDR3 in DNA: TGTGCCAGTAGGCCGGGATCCGTCAATCAGCCCCAGCATTTT. It translates to CASRPGSVNQPQHF.

This sequence joins TRBV19 and TRBJ1-2; no clear D. The V end lost 3 bases, the J end lost 8 bases, and 10 bases lay between the germline ends. This CDR3 contains 12 residues. Germline V CDR1 and CDR2: LNHDA, SQIVND (reference sequence). CDR3 nucleotides: TGTGCCAGTAGTATTCCGACAAGAGGCTACACCTTC. Residues: CASSIPTRGYTF.

This chain links TRBV19 with TRBJ1-2, with 7 bases aligning to TRBD1. The CDR3 runs 14 residues. Germline V gives CDR1 LNHDA, CDR2 SQIVND (reference sequence). J gave up 7 bases and V 10 bases, and 15 bases lay outside the gene matches. The CDR3 sequence: CATSVMTGKGGYTF. The CDR3 DNA sequence: TGTGCCACCAGCGTAATGACAGGGAAAGGTGGCTACACCTTC.

The table lists this clone with a count of one. This chain uses TRBV6-4 with TRBJ1-4; D uncertain. Trimming shortened V by 6 bases and J by 7 bases, and 12 bases separated the two germline ends. CDR1 MRHNA and CDR2 SNTAGT come from the germline V gene. The CDR3 covers 13 residues. The CDR3 spells CASSVRDLEKLFF. Written as DNA, the CDR3 is TGTGCCAGCAGCGTTCGGGATCTTGAAAAACTGTTTTTT.

This sequence joins TRBV27 and TRBJ2-7; 8 bases align to TRBD1. Trimming took 3 bases from V and 3 from J; bases not matched to a gene: 4. This CDR3 comprises 14 residues. Germline CDR1 reads MNHEY; CDR2 reads SMNVEV (reference sequence). The CDR3 reads CASSLGQAFYEQYF. The CDR3 DNA sequence: TGTGCCAGCAGTTTGGGACAGGCCTTCTACGAGCAGTACTTC.

This chain joins TRBV9 and TRBJ2-2; D remains unclear. From germline, CDR1 is SGDLS and CDR2 YYNGEE. The CDR3 totals 14 residues. V lost 4 bases, J lost 4 bases, and 11 bases lay in between. The CDR3 sequence is CASSPNTPTGELFF. CDR3 bases: TGTGCCAGCAGCCCGAATACACCCACCGGGGAGCTGTTTTTT.

This clone was seen just once. DNA of the CDR3: TGTGCCAGCAGTTCTCGGACAATTCTAGCTTTCTTT. Its protein is CASSSRTILAFF. V usage is TRBV28 and J usage is TRBJ1-1; D is perhaps TRBD1 (5 bases). Germline CDR1 is MDHEN and CDR2 is SYDVKM. Trimming pared 4 bases from V and 10 bases from J, leaving 13 bases between. The CDR3 spans 12 residues.

The chain recombines TRBV11-2 with TRBJ2-7; 11 bases line up with TRBD1. Germline CDR1 and CDR2: SGHAT and FQNNGV. The CDR3 runs 14 residues. Losses at the gene ends were 5 bases for V and 6 bases for J; bases not matched to a gene: 6. CDR3 DNA sequence: TGTGCCAGCAGCATCGGACAGGGGGCTTTCGAGCAGTACTTC. Translation gives CASSIGQGAFEQYF.

The chain links TRBV21-1 to TRBJ2-7; TRBD2 is the table's D call and was not checked against the DNA. TRBV21-1 is noted as a pseudogene. The CDR3 consists of 15 residues. CDR3: CASRPTSGLTYEQYF. The CDR3 DNA follows: TGTGCCAGCAGGCCTACTAGCGGTCTGACCTACGAGCAGTACTTC.

V and J are TRBV28 and TRBJ1-6, with D maybe TRBD1 (6 bases). V was pared by 4 bases and J by 5 bases, with 12 bases between. Germline V gene data show CDR1 as MDHEN and CDR2 as SYDVKM. The CDR3 consists of 15 residues. DNA of the CDR3: TGTGCCAGCAGTTCCCGGACAGCGCATAATTCACCCCTCCACTTT. Its protein product is CASSSRTAHNSPLHF.

The V gene is TRBV10-3, the J gene TRBJ2-7, with TRBD1 matching 7 bases. Germline CDR1 is ENHRY and CDR2 is SYGVKD. J was trimmed by 4 bases and V by 6 bases; bases with no gene match: 9. CDR3 length: 14 amino acids. The CDR3 is CAIRVNRGPYEQYF. The CDR3 DNA reads TGTGCCATCAGGGTGAACAGGGGCCCGTACGAGCAGTACTTC.